In this sample, the clone carrying this T cell receptor (beta chain) turned up once. Its specificity is unknown. This sample was included in a study of cytomegalovirus exposure and HLA in healthy donors. The study's findings and limits: Relative to the approximately 700-donor mean, N-insertions were reportedly fewer in an Asian-associated ancestry cluster in a later analysis. Researchers reported from a later analysis that most CMV-associated TCR beta chains appeared HLA-restricted.

PCR was performed using 60 Vbeta and 13 Jbeta primers. TCRdb's copy holds only in-frame clones and misses some; the assay was immunoSEQ multiplex PCR. The table includes under 200,000 clones, around 79% detected once. The study sampled nominally healthy donors, though unrecorded immune exposures were likely. Germline V lookup: CDR1 SEHNR, CDR2 FQNEAQ (reference sequence). The CDR3 is 12 amino acids. Trimming left V 1 base short and J 3 bases short, with 3 bases between. The origin of this receptor is a woman aged 50 to 65 in good health and CMV-seronegative. Sequencing was carried out using PBMCs. The chain uses TRBV7-9 and TRBJ1-1; D unclear. The CDR3 loop reads CASSLVYTEAFF. The CDR3 region has the DNA TGTGCCAGCAGCTTAGTCTACACTGAAGCTTTCTTT.